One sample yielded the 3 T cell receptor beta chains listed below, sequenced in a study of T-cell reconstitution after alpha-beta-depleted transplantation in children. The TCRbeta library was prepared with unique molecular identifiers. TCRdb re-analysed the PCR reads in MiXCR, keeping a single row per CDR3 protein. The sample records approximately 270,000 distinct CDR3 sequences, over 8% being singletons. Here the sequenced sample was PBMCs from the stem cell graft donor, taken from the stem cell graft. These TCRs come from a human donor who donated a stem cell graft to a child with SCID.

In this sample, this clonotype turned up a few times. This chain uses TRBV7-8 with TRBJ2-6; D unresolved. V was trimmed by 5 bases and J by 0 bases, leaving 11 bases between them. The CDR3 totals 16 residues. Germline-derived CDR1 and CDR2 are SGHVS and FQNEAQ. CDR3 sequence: CASSKFKGSGANVLTF. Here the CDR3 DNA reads TGTGCCAGCAGCAAGTTTAAGGGCTCTGGGGCCAACGTCCTGACTTTC.

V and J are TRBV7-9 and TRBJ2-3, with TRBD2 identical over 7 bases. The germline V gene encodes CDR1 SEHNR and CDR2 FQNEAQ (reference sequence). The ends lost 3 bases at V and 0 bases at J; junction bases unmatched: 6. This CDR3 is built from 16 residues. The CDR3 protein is CASSLRLATSTDTQYF. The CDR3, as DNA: TGTGCCAGCAGCTTGCGACTAGCCACAAGCACAGATACGCAGTATTTT.

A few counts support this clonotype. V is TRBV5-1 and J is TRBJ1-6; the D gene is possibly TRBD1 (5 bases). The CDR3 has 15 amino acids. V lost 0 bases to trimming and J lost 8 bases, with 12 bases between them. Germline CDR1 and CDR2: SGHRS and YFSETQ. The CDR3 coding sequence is TGCGCCAGCAGCTTGGCCCGAGGGGCTTATTCACCCCTCCACTTT. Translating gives CASSLARGAYSPLHF.